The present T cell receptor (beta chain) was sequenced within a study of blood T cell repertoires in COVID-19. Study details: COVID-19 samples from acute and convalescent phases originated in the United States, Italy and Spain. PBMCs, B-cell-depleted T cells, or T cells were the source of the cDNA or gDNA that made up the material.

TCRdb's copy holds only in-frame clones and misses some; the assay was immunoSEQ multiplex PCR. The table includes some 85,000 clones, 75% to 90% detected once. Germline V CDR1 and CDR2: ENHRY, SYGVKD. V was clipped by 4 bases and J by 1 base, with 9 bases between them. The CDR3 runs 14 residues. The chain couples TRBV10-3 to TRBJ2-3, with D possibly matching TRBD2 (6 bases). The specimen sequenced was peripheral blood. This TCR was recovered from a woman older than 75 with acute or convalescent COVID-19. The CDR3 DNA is TGTGCCATCAGTGCTAGCGTGGGCACAGATACGCAGTATTTT. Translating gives CAISASVGTDTQYF.